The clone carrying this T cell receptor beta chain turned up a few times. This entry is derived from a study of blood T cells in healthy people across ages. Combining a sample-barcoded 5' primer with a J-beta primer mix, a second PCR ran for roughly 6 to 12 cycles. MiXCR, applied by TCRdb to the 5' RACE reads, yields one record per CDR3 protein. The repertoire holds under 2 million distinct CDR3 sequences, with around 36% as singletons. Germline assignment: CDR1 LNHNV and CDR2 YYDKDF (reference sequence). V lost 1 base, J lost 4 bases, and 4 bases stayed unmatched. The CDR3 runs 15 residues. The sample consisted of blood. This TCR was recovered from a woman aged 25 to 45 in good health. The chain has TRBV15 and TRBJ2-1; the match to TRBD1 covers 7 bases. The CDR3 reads CATSRGGQNYNEQFF. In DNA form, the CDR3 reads TGTGCCACCAGCAGAGGGGGACAGAATTACAATGAGCAGTTCTTC.